The clone carrying this T cell receptor beta chain was detected a few times. What it binds is unknown. Combining a sample-barcoded 5' primer with a J-beta primer mix, a second PCR ran for about 7 to 11 cycles. TCRdb re-called the 5' RACE reads with MiXCR, one entry per CDR3 protein. The data show 540,000 or so distinct CDR3 sequences, roughly 48% seen once. This sample is part of a study of blood T cells in healthy people across ages. Study-wide results and limits: Fewer expanded clones and more diversity marked long-lived versus aged donors. PBMC samples, being unsorted, prevented any conclusive comparison of naive and antigen-experienced cells.

With V trimmed by 0 bases and J by 3 bases, 3 bases remained unmatched. This CDR3 has 15 residues. Germline V lookup: CDR1 SGHDT, CDR2 YYEEEE. Sequenced input: blood. The genes are TRBV5-6 and TRBJ1-5; 7 bases agree with TRBD1. The sequence was obtained from a man older than 75 in good health. CDR3 bases: TGTGCCAGCAGCTTGGGACAGGGAGTCAATCAGCCCCAGCATTTT. As protein: CASSLGQGVNQPQHF.